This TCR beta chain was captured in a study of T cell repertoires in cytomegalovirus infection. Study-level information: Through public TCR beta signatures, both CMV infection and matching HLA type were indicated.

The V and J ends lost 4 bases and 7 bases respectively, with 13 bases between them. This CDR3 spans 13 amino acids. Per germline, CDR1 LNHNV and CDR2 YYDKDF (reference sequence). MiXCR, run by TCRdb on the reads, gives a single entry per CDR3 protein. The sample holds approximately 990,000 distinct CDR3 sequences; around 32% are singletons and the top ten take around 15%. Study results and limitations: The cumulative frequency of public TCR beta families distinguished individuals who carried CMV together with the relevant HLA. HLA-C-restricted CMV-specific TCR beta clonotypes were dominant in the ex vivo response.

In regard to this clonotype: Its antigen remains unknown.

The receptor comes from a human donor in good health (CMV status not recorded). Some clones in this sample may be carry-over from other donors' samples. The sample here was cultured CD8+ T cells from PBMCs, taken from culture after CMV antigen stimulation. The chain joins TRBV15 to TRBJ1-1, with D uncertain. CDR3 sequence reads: CATSMVEGVEAFF. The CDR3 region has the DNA TGTGCCACCAGCATGGTAGAGGGAGTTGAAGCTTTCTTT.